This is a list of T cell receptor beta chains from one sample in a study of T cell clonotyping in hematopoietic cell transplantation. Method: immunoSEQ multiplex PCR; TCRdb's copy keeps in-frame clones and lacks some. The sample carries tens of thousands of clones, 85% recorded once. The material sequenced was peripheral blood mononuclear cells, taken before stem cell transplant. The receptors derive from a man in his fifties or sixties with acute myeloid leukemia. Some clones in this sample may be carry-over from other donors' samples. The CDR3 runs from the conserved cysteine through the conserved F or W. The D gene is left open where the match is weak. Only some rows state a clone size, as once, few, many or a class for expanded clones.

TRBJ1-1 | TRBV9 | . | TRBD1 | CASSDRGNRNTEAFF | TGTGCCAGCAGCGACAGGGGGAATAGGAACACTGAAGCTTTCTTT
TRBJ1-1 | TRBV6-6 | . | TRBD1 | CASMRTGQEAFF | TGTGCCAGCATGCGGACAGGGCAGGAAGCTTTCTTT
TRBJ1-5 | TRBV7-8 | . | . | CASSLAGGFQPQHF | TGTGCCAGCAGCTTAGCAGGCGGATTTCAGCCCCAGCATTTT
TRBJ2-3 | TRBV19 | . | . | CASDTTPGEAVTDTQYF | TGTGCCAGTGACACTACGCCGGGGGAAGCCGTAACAGATACGCAGTATTTT
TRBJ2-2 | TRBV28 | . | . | CASKGGADTGELFF | TGTGCCAGCAAAGGGGGGGCAGACACCGGGGAGCTGTTTTTT
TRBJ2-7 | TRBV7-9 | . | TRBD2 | CASSLRTSGELYEQYF | TGTGCCAGCAGCCTTCGGACTAGCGGGGAACTCTACGAGCAGTACTTC
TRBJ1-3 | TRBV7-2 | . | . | CASSLDQLTGNTIYF | TGTGCCAGCAGCTTAGATCAGCTAACCGGAAACACCATATATTTT
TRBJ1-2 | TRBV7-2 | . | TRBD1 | CASSLPGGFYGYTF | TGTGCCAGCAGCCTCCCAGGGGGCTTCTATGGCTACACCTTC
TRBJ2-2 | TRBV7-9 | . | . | CASSFWEPTGELFF | TGTGCCAGCAGCTTCTGGGAACCCACCGGGGAGCTGTTTTTT
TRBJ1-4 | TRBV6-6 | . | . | CASSQGTQLFF | TGTGCCAGCAGTCAGGGAACCCAACTGTTTTTT
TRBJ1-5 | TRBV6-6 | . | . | CASRSQAYSNQPQHF | TGTGCCAGCAGATCCCAAGCTTATAGCAATCAGCCCCAGCATTTT
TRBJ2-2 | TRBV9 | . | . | CASSVEEGHLNTGELFF | TGTGCCAGCAGCGTAGAGGAGGGGCATCTGAACACCGGGGAGCTGTTTTTT
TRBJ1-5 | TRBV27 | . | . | CASGFREDQPQHF | TGTGCCAGCGGATTTCGAGAGGATCAGCCCCAGCATTTT
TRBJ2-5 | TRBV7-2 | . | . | CASSLEVMATQETQYF | TGTGCCAGCAGCTTAGAGGTGATGGCTACGCAAGAGACCCAGTACTTC
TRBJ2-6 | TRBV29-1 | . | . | CSVSSASGANVLTF | TGCAGCGTTTCGTCGGCATCAGGGGCCAACGTCCTGACTTTC
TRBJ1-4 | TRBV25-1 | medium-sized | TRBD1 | CASSSGTGWFEKLFF | TGTGCCAGCAGTAGCGGGACAGGGTGGTTTGAAAAACTGTTTTTT
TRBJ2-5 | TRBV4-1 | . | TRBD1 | CASSLGQGQRGAQYF | TGCGCCAGCAGCCTCGGACAGGGGCAGCGTGGGGCCCAGTACTTC
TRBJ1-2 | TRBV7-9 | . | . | CALGENYGYTF | TGTGCATTGGGGGAGAACTATGGCTACACCTTC
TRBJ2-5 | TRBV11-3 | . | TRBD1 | CASSAIGQGEETQYF | TGTGCCAGCAGCGCGATAGGACAGGGGGAAGAGACCCAGTACTTC
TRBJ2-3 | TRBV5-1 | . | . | CASSLKVGRDTQYF | TGCGCCAGCAGCTTGAAAGTGGGCAGGGATACGCAGTATTTT
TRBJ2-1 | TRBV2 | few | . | CASRRMGDEQFF | TGTGCCAGCAGGAGGATGGGCGATGAGCAGTTCTTC
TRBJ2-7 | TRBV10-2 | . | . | CASNGTNAYEQYF | TGCGCCAGCAACGGGACAAACGCCTACGAGCAGTACTTC
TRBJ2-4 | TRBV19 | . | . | CASSIGTALWGNIQYF | TGTGCCAGTAGTATTGGGACTGCCCTTTGGGGGAACATTCAGTACTTC
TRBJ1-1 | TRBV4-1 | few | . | CASRGTLLNTEAFF | TGCGCCAGCAGGGGGACACTTTTAAACACTGAAGCTTTCTTT
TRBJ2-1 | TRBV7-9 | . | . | CASSPWRQHRMGDEQFF | TGTGCCAGCAGCCCATGGCGGCAGCACCGAATGGGGGATGAGCAGTTCTTC
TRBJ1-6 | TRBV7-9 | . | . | CASSLSGVYNSPLHF | TGTGCCAGCAGCTTATCAGGGGTCTATAATTCACCCCTCCACTTT
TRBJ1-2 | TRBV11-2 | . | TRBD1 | CASSLIVGTDNGYTF | TGTGCCAGCAGCTTAATTGTCGGGACAGACAATGGCTACACCTTC
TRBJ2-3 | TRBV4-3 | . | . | CASSQGISDTQYF | TGCGCCAGCAGCCAAGGGATCTCAGATACGCAGTATTTT
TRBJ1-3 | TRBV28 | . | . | CASSLVNSGNTIYF | TGTGCCAGCAGTTTAGTGAACTCTGGAAACACCATATATTTT
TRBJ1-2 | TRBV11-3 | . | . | CASSRPGVGGYTF | TGTGCCAGCAGCCGACCCGGGGTCGGGGGCTACACCTTC
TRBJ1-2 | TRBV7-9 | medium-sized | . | CASSHGQNYGYTF | TGTGCCAGCAGCCACGGACAGAACTATGGCTACACCTTC
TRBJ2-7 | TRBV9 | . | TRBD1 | CASSVGGWTGPYEQYF | TGTGCCAGCAGCGTAGGGGGATGGACAGGGCCCTACGAGCAGTACTTC
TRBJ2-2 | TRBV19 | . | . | CASSRGGTGTGELFF | TGTGCCAGTAGTAGAGGGGGGACGGGCACCGGGGAGCTGTTTTTT
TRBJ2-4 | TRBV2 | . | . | CASREAKNIQYF | TGTGCCAGCAGGGAGGCCAAAAACATTCAGTACTTC
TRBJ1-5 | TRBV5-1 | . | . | CASSLEGTQPQHF | TGCGCCAGCAGCTTGGAGGGGACGCAGCCCCAGCATTTT
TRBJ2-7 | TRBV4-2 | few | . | CASSQWENYEQYF | TGTGCCAGCAGCCAATGGGAGAACTACGAGCAGTACTTC
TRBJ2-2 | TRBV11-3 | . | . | CASSLPPAGELFF | TGTGCCAGCAGCTTACCCCCCGCCGGGGAGCTGTTTTTT
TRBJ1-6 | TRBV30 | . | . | CAWSEGGDSPLHF | TGTGCCTGGAGTGAAGGAGGCGATTCACCCCTCCACTTT
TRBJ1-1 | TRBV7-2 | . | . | CASSGYRVKATEAFF | TGTGCCAGCAGCGGATACAGGGTTAAGGCCACTGAAGCTTTCTTT
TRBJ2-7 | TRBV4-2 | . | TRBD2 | CASSHPSMGLAGQPYF | TGTGCCAGCAGCCACCCCTCGATGGGACTAGCGGGCCAACCGTACTTC
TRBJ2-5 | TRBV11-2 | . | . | CASSWGETQYF | TGTGCCAGCAGCTGGGGAGAGACCCAGTACTTC
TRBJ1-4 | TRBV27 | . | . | CASSLLRTNEKLFF | TGTGCCAGCAGTTTATTGAGGACTAATGAAAAACTGTTTTTT
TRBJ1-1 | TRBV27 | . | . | CATTGMGNTEAFF | TGTGCCACAACGGGGATGGGCAACACTGAAGCTTTCTTT
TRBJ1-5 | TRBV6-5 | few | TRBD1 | CASSSTGARNQPQHF | TGTGCCAGCAGCTCGACAGGGGCGAGAAATCAGCCCCAGCATTTT
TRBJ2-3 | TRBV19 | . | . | CASSITQTSTDTQYF | TGTGCCAGTAGTATTACACAGACGAGCACAGATACGCAGTATTTT
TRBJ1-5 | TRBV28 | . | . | CASSLYGKLGNQPQHF | TGTGCCAGCAGTTTATATGGGAAACTGGGCAATCAGCCCCAGCATTTT
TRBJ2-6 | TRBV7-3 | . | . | CASRPTGGAGGANVLTF | TGTGCCAGCAGACCAACGGGGGGCGCAGGTGGGGCCAACGTCCTGACTTTC
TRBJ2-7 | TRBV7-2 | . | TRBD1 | CASSAGQGMREQYF | TGTGCCAGCAGCGCAGGACAGGGTATGAGGGAGCAGTACTTC
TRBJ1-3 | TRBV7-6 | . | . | CASSLAGGEGNTIYF | TGTGCCAGCAGCTTAGCGGGGGGTGAAGGAAACACCATATATTTT
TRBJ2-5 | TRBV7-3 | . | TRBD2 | CASSSRGSGVQETQYF | TGTGCCAGCAGCTCTCGGGGAAGCGGGGTCCAAGAGACCCAGTACTTC
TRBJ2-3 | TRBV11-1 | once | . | CASSEGPASTDTQYF | TGTGCCAGCAGTGAAGGGCCCGCTAGCACAGATACGCAGTATTTT
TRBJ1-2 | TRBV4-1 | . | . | CASSQGVGGLHTRGYTF | TGCGCCAGCAGCCAAGGTGTCGGGGGCCTCCATACTCGTGGCTACACCTTC
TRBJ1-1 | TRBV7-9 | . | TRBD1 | CASSLGLGGTGKTEAFF | TGTGCCAGCAGCTTAGGATTGGGTGGGACAGGGAAGACTGAAGCTTTCTTT